This is a list of T cell receptor beta chains from one sample in a study of cytomegalovirus exposure and HLA in healthy donors. Some clones are missing from TCRdb's copy, which holds only in-frame ones; the method was immunoSEQ multiplex PCR. In the table there are roughly 180,000 clones, about 9% of which are singletons. The sample comprised PBMCs. Every receptor here comes from a woman younger than 45 in good health and CMV-seropositive. Each CDR3 is given with its conserved first and last residue. The order of the fields is D gene, V gene, J gene, clone size, CDR3 protein, CDR3 DNA. The D gene is left open where the match is weak. Part of the rows lack a size; the others show once, few, many or a class for expanded clones.

d_gene: -
v_gene: TRBV30
j_gene: TRBJ1-2
abundance: -
CDR3aa: CAWSVLPPNYGYTF
CDR3nt: TGTGCCTGGAGTGTACTTCCCCCTAACTATGGCTACACCTTC

d_gene: -
v_gene: TRBV7-2
j_gene: TRBJ2-7
abundance: -
CDR3aa: CASSLTPLRSYEQYF
CDR3nt: TGTGCCAGCAGCTTAACCCCCCTACGGTCCTACGAGCAGTACTTC

d_gene: -
v_gene: TRBV2
j_gene: TRBJ2-7
abundance: -
CDR3aa: CASRRGGDEQYF
CDR3nt: TGTGCCAGCAGAAGAGGAGGCGACGAGCAGTACTTC

d_gene: TRBD1
v_gene: TRBV29-1
j_gene: TRBJ1-2
abundance: few
CDR3aa: CSDRGYGYTF
CDR3nt: TGCAGCGACAGGGGGTATGGCTACACCTTC

d_gene: TRBD2
v_gene: TRBV29-1
j_gene: TRBJ2-3
abundance: -
CDR3aa: CSVDPREGRLDTQYF
CDR3nt: TGCAGCGTTGACCCCCGGGAGGGCCGTTTAGATACGCAGTATTTT

d_gene: -
v_gene: TRBV7-9
j_gene: TRBJ1-1
abundance: few
CDR3aa: CASSFVRVNTEAFF
CDR3nt: TGTGCCAGCAGCTTTGTACGGGTGAACACTGAAGCTTTCTTT

d_gene: TRBD1
v_gene: TRBV7-2
j_gene: TRBJ2-2
abundance: few
CDR3aa: CASSRDRGNGELFF
CDR3nt: TGTGCCAGCAGCAGGGACAGGGGGAACGGGGAGCTGTTTTTT

d_gene: -
v_gene: TRBV11-2
j_gene: TRBJ1-1
abundance: -
CDR3aa: CASSLAGAEAFF
CDR3nt: TGTGCCAGCAGCTTAGCAGGGGCTGAAGCTTTCTTT

d_gene: TRBD1
v_gene: TRBV5-1
j_gene: TRBJ1-2
abundance: -
CDR3aa: CASSAGTGDNYGYTF
CDR3nt: TGCGCCAGCAGCGCCGGGACAGGGGACAACTATGGCTACACCTTC

d_gene: TRBD2
v_gene: TRBV30
j_gene: TRBJ2-7
abundance: few
CDR3aa: CAWSKGLAGANYGQYF
CDR3nt: TGTGCCTGGAGTAAGGGACTAGCGGGAGCAAACTACGGGCAGTACTTC

d_gene: TRBD1
v_gene: TRBV6-6
j_gene: TRBJ1-5
abundance: few
CDR3aa: CASLGTGGNQPQHF
CDR3nt: TGTGCCAGCCTAGGGACAGGGGGCAATCAGCCCCAGCATTTT

d_gene: TRBD1
v_gene: TRBV6-1
j_gene: TRBJ2-7
abundance: few
CDR3aa: CATRVQGALDEQYF
CDR3nt: TGTGCCACCAGAGTACAGGGGGCTTTGGACGAGCAGTACTTC

d_gene: -
v_gene: TRBV20-1
j_gene: TRBJ2-7
abundance: -
CDR3aa: CSAALLYEQYF
CDR3nt: TGCAGTGCCGCCCTACTCTACGAGCAGTACTTC

d_gene: TRBD1
v_gene: TRBV10-3
j_gene: TRBJ2-7
abundance: -
CDR3aa: CAISVATGVGNEQYF
CDR3nt: TGTGCCATCAGTGTAGCGACAGGGGTAGGGAACGAGCAGTACTTC

d_gene: -
v_gene: TRBV5-1
j_gene: TRBJ2-7
abundance: -
CDR3aa: CASSLVVSPYEQYF
CDR3nt: TGCGCCAGCAGCTTGGTAGTAAGCCCCTACGAGCAGTACTTC

d_gene: -
v_gene: TRBV7-9
j_gene: TRBJ2-7
abundance: few
CDR3aa: CASSSAGGIIYEQYF
CDR3nt: TGTGCCAGCAGCTCCGCCGGCGGGATCATCTACGAGCAGTACTTC

d_gene: TRBD2
v_gene: TRBV5-1
j_gene: TRBJ2-3
abundance: few
CDR3aa: CASSQGLAGASSTDTQYF
CDR3nt: TGCGCCAGCAGCCAGGGACTAGCGGGGGCCTCGAGCACAGATACGCAGTATTTT